The clone carrying this T cell receptor (beta chain) came up a few times. What it binds is not known. This specimen belongs to a study of graft-versus-host responses after intestinal transplantation. This CDR3 region has 13 residues. V shed 5 bases and J shed 5 bases, with 13 bases lying between them. Germline V gene sequence: CDR1 SGHNT, CDR2 YENEEA. Clones were read by immunoSEQ multiplex PCR, and TCRdb kept only the in-frame ones, dropping some. The repertoire holds 80,000 to 85,000 clones, with 91% as singletons. This chain connects TRBV11-3 to TRBJ2-7, with D tentatively TRBD1 (7 bases). The sample here was unstimulated CD4+ T cells sorted from spleen or lymph node cells, taken before intestinal transplant. This TCR was sampled from a human donor who received an intestinal transplant. CDR3 in DNA: TGTGCCAGCAGCCAGGGGGGCCGGGACGAGCAGTACTTC. It encodes CASSQGGRDEQYF.